The source of this T cell receptor beta chain is a study of blood T cell repertoires in COVID-19. The CDR3 is 14 amino acids. CDR1 LNHNV and CDR2 YYDKDF come from the germline V gene (reference sequence). Deletions cut 2 bases from V and 9 bases from J, with 14 bases between. Only in-frame clones appear in the TCRdb table, and some are missing; sequencing was by immunoSEQ multiplex PCR. This table holds 140,000 or so clones, about four fifths found once. The sequenced sample consisted of peripheral blood. The chain uses TRBV15 and TRBJ2-1; no reliable D call. The clonotype was recovered from a man between 65 and 80 years old who had recovered from COVID-19. CDR3 bases: TGTGCCACCAGCAGACCCCCCCGATGGAGTGAGCAGTTCTTC. Translated, it gives CATSRPPRWSEQFF.